This T cell receptor (beta chain) originates from a study of blood T cell repertoires in COVID-19. In the study overall: Sites in the United States, Italy and Spain provided acute and convalescent COVID-19 samples. Nucleic acid was either cDNA or gDNA, and it came from T cells, B-cell-depleted T cells, or PBMCs.

Assay: immunoSEQ multiplex PCR; the TCRdb copy retains only in-frame clones and omits some. Of 55,000 to 75,000 clones listed, 65% to 85% are singletons. The count of this clone is one. Trimming removed 4 bases at V and 0 bases at J, with 9 bases between. CDR3 length: 14 amino acids. Germline assignment: CDR1 SGHRS and CDR2 YFSETQ. Sequenced material: peripheral blood. The V gene is TRBV5-1, the J gene TRBJ2-3; tentatively, D is TRBD1 (5 bases). This TCR was sampled from an elderly man with COVID-19, enrolled during active disease. The CDR3 nucleotides read TGCGCCAGCAGCGGGCCAGGGAGCACAGATACGCAGTATTTT. This translates into CASSGPGSTDTQYF.